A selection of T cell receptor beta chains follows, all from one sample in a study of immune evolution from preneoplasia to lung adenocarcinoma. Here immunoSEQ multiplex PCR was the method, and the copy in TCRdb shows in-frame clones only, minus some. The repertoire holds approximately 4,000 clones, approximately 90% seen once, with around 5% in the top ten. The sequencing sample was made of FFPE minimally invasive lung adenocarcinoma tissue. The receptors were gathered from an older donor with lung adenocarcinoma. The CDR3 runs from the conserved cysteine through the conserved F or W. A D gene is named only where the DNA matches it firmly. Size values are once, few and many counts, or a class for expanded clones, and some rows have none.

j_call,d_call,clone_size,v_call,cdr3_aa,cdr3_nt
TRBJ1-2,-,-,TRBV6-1,CASKSETESGYTF,TGTGCCAGCAAATCAGAGACAGAAAGTGGCTACACCTTC
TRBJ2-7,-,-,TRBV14,CASSQEGSRGSRQYF,TGTGCCAGCAGCCAAGAGGGCTCCCGGGGGTCCCGCCAGTACTTC
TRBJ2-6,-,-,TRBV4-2,CASSQVAGGTGANVLTF,TGTGCCAGCAGCCAAGTTGCCGGGGGTACTGGGGCCAACGTCCTGACTTTC
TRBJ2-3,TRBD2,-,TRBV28,CAIAELGGSVTDTQYF,TGTGCCATCGCCGAGCTGGGGGGGTCGGTTACAGATACGCAGTATTTT
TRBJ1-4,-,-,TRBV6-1,CASSEGSFATNEKLFF,TGTGCCAGCAGTGAAGGGAGTTTCGCAACTAATGAAAAACTGTTTTTT
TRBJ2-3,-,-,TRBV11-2,CASSSVDRGLTDTQYF,TGTGCCAGCAGCTCGGTGGACAGAGGCCTCACAGATACGCAGTATTTT
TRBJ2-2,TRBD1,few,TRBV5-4,CASSPAGTANTGELFF,TGTGCCAGCAGCCCCGCCGGGACAGCTAACACCGGGGAGCTGTTTTTT
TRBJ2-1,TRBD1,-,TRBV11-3,CASSSRDSNEQFF,TGTGCCAGCAGCTCCCGGGACAGCAATGAGCAGTTCTTC
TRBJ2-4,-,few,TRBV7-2,CASSLGTVAKNIQYF,TGTGCCAGCAGCTTGGGGACGGTGGCCAAAAACATTCAGTACTTC
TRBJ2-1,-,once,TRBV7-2,CASSQRESFNEQFF,TGTGCCAGCAGCCAGCGCGAGAGCTTCAATGAGCAGTTCTTC
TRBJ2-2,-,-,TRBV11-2,CASSLGTGELFF,TGTGCCAGCAGCTTAGGAACCGGGGAGCTGTTTTTT
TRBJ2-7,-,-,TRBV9,CASSVALSGLDGEQYF,TGTGCCAGCAGCGTAGCCCTTAGCGGCCTGGACGGCGAGCAGTACTTC
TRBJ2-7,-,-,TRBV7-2,CASSSQGLEQYF,TGTGCCAGCAGCTCCCAGGGTCTCGAGCAGTACTTC
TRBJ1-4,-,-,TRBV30,CAWSVGGAANEKLFF,TGTGCCTGGAGTGTAGGCGGGGCGGCTAATGAAAAACTGTTTTTT
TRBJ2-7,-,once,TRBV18,CASSPSVGPGEQYF,TGTGCCAGCTCACCGTCAGTTGGGCCGGGAGAGCAGTACTTC
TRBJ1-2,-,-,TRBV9,CASTTNYGYTF,TGTGCCAGCACTACTAACTATGGCTACACCTTC
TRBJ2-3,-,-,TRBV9,CASSVEASADTQYF,TGTGCCAGCAGCGTAGAGGCCTCAGCGGATACGCAGTATTTT
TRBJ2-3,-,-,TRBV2,CASSEGDGLTDTQYF,TGTGCCAGCAGTGAAGGTGACGGCCTCACAGATACGCAGTATTTT
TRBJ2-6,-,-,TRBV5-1,CASSETTGANVLTF,TGCGCCAGCAGCGAAACGACGGGGGCCAACGTCCTGACTTTC
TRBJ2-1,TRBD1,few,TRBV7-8,CASSFWTSQTGRANEQFF,TGTGCCAGCAGCTTCTGGACTTCTCAGACAGGGCGGGCAAATGAGCAGTTCTTC
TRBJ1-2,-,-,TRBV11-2,CASSSIRSITGSYTF,TGTGCCAGCAGCTCTATACGATCAATCACAGGGAGCTACACCTTC
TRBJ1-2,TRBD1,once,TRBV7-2,CASSPSTGGGYGYTF,TGTGCCAGCAGCCCGAGTACAGGGGGCGGCTATGGCTACACCTTC
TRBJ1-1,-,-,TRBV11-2,CASSQIGRGAEAFF,TGTGCCAGCAGTCAGATAGGGAGGGGGGCTGAAGCTTTCTTT
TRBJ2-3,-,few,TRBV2,CASSIRDTQYF,TGTGCCAGCAGTATTCGGGATACGCAGTATTTT
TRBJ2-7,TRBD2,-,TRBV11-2,CASSLLGLPSYEQYF,TGTGCCAGCAGCTTATTGGGACTACCGAGTTACGAGCAGTACTTC
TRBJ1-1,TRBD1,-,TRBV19,CASSFGTGSTLNTEAFF,TGTGCCAGTAGTTTTGGGACAGGGAGTACGTTGAACACTGAAGCTTTCTTT
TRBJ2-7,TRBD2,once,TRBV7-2,CASSRLAGGNNDEQYF,TGTGCCAGCAGCAGACTAGCGGGAGGAAATAACGACGAGCAGTACTTC
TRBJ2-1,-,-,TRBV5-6,CASSLARDEQFF,TGTGCCAGCAGCTTGGCAAGGGATGAGCAGTTCTTC
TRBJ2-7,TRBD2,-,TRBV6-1,CASLGTRVHEQYF,TGTGCCAGCTTGGGGACTAGGGTCCACGAGCAGTACTTC
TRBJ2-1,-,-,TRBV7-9,CASSFGYNEQFF,TGTGCCAGCAGCTTCGGCTACAATGAGCAGTTCTTC
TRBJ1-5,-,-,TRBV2,CASSAGRVGNQPQHF,TGTGCCAGCAGTGCCGGCAGGGTAGGCAATCAGCCCCAGCATTTT
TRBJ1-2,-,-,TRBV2,CAKGTVYGYTF,TGTGCCAAAGGGACCGTCTATGGCTACACCTTC
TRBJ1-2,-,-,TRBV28,CASSPGRTNYGYTF,TGTGCCAGCAGCCCCGGACGGACTAACTATGGCTACACCTTC
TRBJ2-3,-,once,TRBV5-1,CAAKAADTQYF,TGCGCCGCAAAGGCGGCAGATACGCAGTATTTT
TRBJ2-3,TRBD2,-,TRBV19,CASSIPGLAVGSDTQYF,TGTGCCAGTAGTATCCCGGGACTAGCGGTTGGGTCGGATACGCAGTATTTT
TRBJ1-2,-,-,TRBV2,CASRGTDYYGYTF,TGTGCCAGCAGAGGGACGGACTACTATGGCTACACCTTC
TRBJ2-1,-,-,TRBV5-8,CASSSVRGTGANEQFF,TGTGCCAGCAGCTCCGTCCGGGGGACTGGGGCCAATGAGCAGTTCTTC
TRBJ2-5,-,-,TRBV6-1,CASSELARGGRRETQYF,TGTGCCAGCAGTGAGCTGGCTCGTGGGGGCCGTAGAGAGACCCAGTACTTC
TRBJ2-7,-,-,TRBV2,CASSPIKFYEQYF,TGTGCCAGCTCTCCAATAAAGTTCTACGAGCAGTACTTC
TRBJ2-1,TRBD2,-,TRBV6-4,CASSVAGATYNEQFF,TGTGCCAGCAGCGTAGCGGGAGCTACCTACAATGAGCAGTTCTTC
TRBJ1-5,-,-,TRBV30,CAWSEGSNQPQHF,TGTGCCTGGAGTGAAGGGTCAAATCAGCCCCAGCATTTT
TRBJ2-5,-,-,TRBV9,CASSASIGLQETQYF,TGTGCCAGCAGCGCATCCATAGGGTTGCAAGAGACCCAGTACTTC
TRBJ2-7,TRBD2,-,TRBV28,CASKIGTLAGESGEQYF,TGTGCCAGCAAGATTGGTACCCTAGCGGGAGAGTCTGGCGAGCAGTACTTC
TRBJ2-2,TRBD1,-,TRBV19,CASTTGQGVGGELFF,TGTGCCAGTACCACGGGACAGGGGGTAGGCGGGGAGCTGTTTTTT
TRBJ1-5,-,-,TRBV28,CASSFQGLRVSNQPQHF,TGTGCCAGCAGTTTTCAAGGACTCAGGGTTAGCAATCAGCCCCAGCATTTT